Sequencing of this T cell receptor (beta chain) was carried out in a study of spatial heterogeneity in lung cancer. TCRdb re-called the 5' RACE reads with MiXCR, one entry per CDR3 protein. The sample shows around 2,500 distinct CDR3 sequences, about 5.6% of them seen only once. Findings and limits, study-wide: Tumor mutation counts were tracked by expanded intratumoral alpha and beta TCR counts. Of tumor T cells, an estimated coverage of 6% to 8% was reached for alpha chains and approximately 14% for beta chains. The counts of expanded TCRs, ubiquitous and regional, tracked ubiquitous and regional nonsynonymous mutations, respectively.

Time point reported: sample taken at primary tumor resection. Samples were obtained from approximately 76 donors, all untreated early-stage non-small cell lung cancer patients. Sequencing covered unsorted whole RNA taken from tumor, nontumor lung or frozen PBMC. Trimming took 2 bases from V and 7 from J, leaving 11 bases between them. Germline V gene data show CDR1 as MNHEY and CDR2 as SVGAGI. The CDR3 is 13 residues long. This clonotype is classed as medium-sized. Its target is unknown. The rearrangement uses TRBV6-5 and TRBJ1-2; no clear D gene. The clonotype comes from a male donor with early-stage non-small cell lung cancer. The sample in question was lung tumor tissue, obtained at surgery. CDR3 amino acids: CASSYTRTSGYTF. DNA for the CDR3: TGTGCCAGCAGTTACACACGGACTTCTGGCTACACCTTC.